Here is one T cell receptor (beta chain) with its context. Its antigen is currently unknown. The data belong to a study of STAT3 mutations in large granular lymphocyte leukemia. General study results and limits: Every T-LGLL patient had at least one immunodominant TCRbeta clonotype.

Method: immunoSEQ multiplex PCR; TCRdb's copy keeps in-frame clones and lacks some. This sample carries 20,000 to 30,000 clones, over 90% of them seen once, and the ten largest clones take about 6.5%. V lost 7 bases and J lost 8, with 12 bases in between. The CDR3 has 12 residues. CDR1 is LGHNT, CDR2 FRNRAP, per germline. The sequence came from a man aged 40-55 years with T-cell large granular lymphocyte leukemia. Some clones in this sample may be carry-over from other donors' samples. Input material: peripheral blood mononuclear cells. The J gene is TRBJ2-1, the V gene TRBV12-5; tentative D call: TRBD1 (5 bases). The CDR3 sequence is CASAIDSYEQFF. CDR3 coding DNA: TGTGCTAGTGCCATCGACAGCTATGAGCAGTTCTTC.